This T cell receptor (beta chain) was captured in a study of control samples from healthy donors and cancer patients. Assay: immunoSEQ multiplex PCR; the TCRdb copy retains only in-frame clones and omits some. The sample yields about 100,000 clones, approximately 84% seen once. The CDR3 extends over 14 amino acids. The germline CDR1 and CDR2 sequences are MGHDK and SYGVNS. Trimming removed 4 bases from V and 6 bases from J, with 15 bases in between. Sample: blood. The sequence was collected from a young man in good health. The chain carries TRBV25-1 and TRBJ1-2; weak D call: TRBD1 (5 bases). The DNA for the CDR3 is TGTGCCAGCAGTGGGGGCGGGTCGGTCCATGGCTACACCTTC. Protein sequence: CASSGGGSVHGYTF.